Shown below are 24 T cell receptor beta chains from a single sample sequenced in a study of spatial heterogeneity in lung cancer. Time point meaning: sample taken at primary tumor resection. TCRdb reprocessed the 5' RACE reads with MiXCR, giving one entry per CDR3 protein. Among over 50,000 distinct CDR3 sequences listed, roughly 5.9% were seen once. Sequencing was performed on PBMCs, taken at surgery. These receptors were taken from a female donor with early-stage non-small cell lung cancer.

This clonotype showed up many times. The chain uses TRBV18 and TRBJ2-7, with TRBD2 as a possible D gene (6 bases). This CDR3 spans 13 amino acids. V lost 6 bases to trimming and J lost 7 bases, with 16 bases between them. Germline CDR1 is KGHSH and CDR2 is LQKENI. The CDR3 nucleotides are TGTGCCAGCTCCCCCGAGACGGGAGTGGAGCAGTACTTC. This translates into CASSPETGVEQYF.

This clonotype was found many times. Written as DNA, the CDR3 is TGTGCCAGCAGTGTAACAGCCGCCACCGGGGAGCTGTTTTTT. Amino acid sequence: CASSVTAATGELFF. This sequence joins TRBV25-1 and TRBJ2-2, with unresolved D. This CDR3 spans 14 amino acids. V shed 4 bases and J shed 4 bases, with 10 bases lying between them. The germline CDR1 and CDR2 sequences are MGHDK and SYGVNS.

The sample holds many counts of this clonotype. The chain links TRBV13 to TRBJ1-2; D gene ambiguous. CDR1 and CDR2 from the germline V gene are PRHDT and FYEKMQ (reference sequence). The CDR3 is 12 residues long. Deletions cut 5 bases from V and 14 bases from J, with 18 bases between. The CDR3 region has the DNA TGTGCCAGCAGCCCAATCGGCCAGACCTCTACCTTC. It is translated as CASSPIGQTSTF.

With regard to this clonotype: Germline is not matched at one junction end, which may reflect a read error. This chain connects TRBV7-2 to TRBJ2-5, with D unresolved. Germline assignment: CDR1 SGHTA and CDR2 FQGNSA. This CDR3 spans 16 amino acids. The CDR3 DNA sequence: TGTGCCAGCAGCTTAATATCAAACCCAGGCTCAGAGACCCGGTACTTC. Encoded protein: CASSLISNPGSETRYF.

This clonotype is labeled as medium-sized (0.01 to 0.1%). DNA of the CDR3: TGTGCCAGCAGCACCGGGACTAGCTTGCACGAGCAGTACGTC. This sequence encodes CASSTGTSLHEQYV. The V call is TRBV13, the J call TRBJ2-7, with 9 bases identical to TRBD2. CDR3 size: 14 residues. The V gene's germline CDR1 is PRHDT and CDR2 FYEKMQ (reference sequence). V trimming: 5 bases; J trimming: 5 bases; junction bases outside the gene matches: 7.

The sample holds a few counts of this clonotype. The J gene is TRBJ1-1, the V gene TRBV19; D remains ambiguous. This CDR3 has 12 residues. Trimming took off 8 bases at V and 3 bases at J, with 10 bases between the two ends. Germline V gives CDR1 LNHDA, CDR2 SQIVND (reference sequence). For the CDR3, the DNA is TGTGCCAGTTCCATGGGTTACACTGAAGCTTTCTTT. Its protein is CASSMGYTEAFF.

In this sample, this clonotype turned up a few times. This chain connects TRBV19 to TRBJ1-2, with D hard to call. Germline assignment: CDR1 LNHDA and CDR2 SQIVND (reference sequence). V gave up 7 bases and J gave up 0 bases, with 15 bases separating them. This CDR3 contains 15 residues. The CDR3 region has the DNA TGTGCCAGTACCTTGTCCCCGGGTCCTAACTATGGCTACACCTTC. As protein: CASTLSPGPNYGYTF.

This clonotype occurred a few times. The chain joins TRBV30 to TRBJ2-1; 9 positions match TRBD2. With V trimmed by 7 bases and J by 4 bases, 8 bases remained unmatched. CDR3 length equals 14 residues. Germline V gene sequence: CDR1 GTSNPN, CDR2 SVGIG (reference sequence). CDR3 nucleotide sequence: TGTGCCTTGAGGCTAGCGGGGATGTACAATGAGCAGTTCTTC. Its protein is CALRLAGMYNEQFF.

This clonotype occurred many times. This chain uses TRBV7-8 with TRBJ2-3; 7 nucleotides agree with TRBD1. The CDR3 is made up of 13 amino acids. V lost 4 bases, J lost 5 bases, and 3 bases stayed unmatched. Germline CDR1 and CDR2: SGHVS and FQNEAQ. This chain's CDR3 is CASSSRGLDTQYF. CDR3 coding DNA: TGTGCCAGCAGCTCCAGGGGGTTAGATACGCAGTATTTT.

This clonotype was counted a few times. The gene calls are TRBV5-1 and TRBJ1-1; no clear D gene. V lost 4 bases and J lost 3, with 16 bases in between. CDR1 is SGHRS and CDR2 is YFSETQ in the germline V gene. The CDR3 covers 15 residues. The CDR3 protein is CASSPLQIPDTEAFF. The CDR3 DNA reads TGCGCCAGCAGCCCCTTACAGATTCCGGACACTGAAGCTTTCTTT.

This clonotype was detected many times. The chain is built from TRBV29-1 and TRBJ1-5; D remains ambiguous. V lost 6 bases and J 5 bases, leaving 14 bases between the germline ends. The CDR3 covers 13 residues. Germline loops: CDR1 SQVTM, CDR2 ANQGSEA. CDR3 in DNA: TGCAGCGTAGCCCGGGGTTCGGATCAGCCCCAGCATTTT. This sequence encodes CSVARGSDQPQHF.

This clonotype turned up a few times. This rearrangement joins TRBV13 to TRBJ2-5; tentatively, D is TRBD2 (6 bases). The CDR3 loop spans 16 amino acids. Germline loops: CDR1 PRHDT, CDR2 FYEKMQ (reference sequence). V dropped 0 bases and J dropped 5 bases, with 16 bases sitting between them. CDR3 loop: CASSLGGGSRLETQYF. The CDR3 nucleotides are TGTGCCAGCAGCTTAGGCGGGGGTTCCCGACTGGAGACCCAGTACTTC.

In this sample, this clonotype turned up many times. The rearrangement links TRBV5-1 to TRBJ2-5, with 11 bases fitting TRBD2. Germline CDR1 SGHRS, CDR2 YFSETQ. V lost 1 base, J lost 7 bases, and 6 bases stayed unmatched. This CDR3 comprises 15 residues. The CDR3 reads CASSLQLAGGSTQYF. The CDR3 DNA follows: TGCGCCAGCAGCTTGCAGCTAGCGGGGGGCTCGACCCAGTACTTC.

In its sample, this clonotype was seen a few times. The rearrangement links TRBV28 to TRBJ2-3; D remains unclear. Trimming removed 3 bases at V and 7 bases at J, with 11 bases between. Germline CDR1 and CDR2: MDHEN and SYDVKM. The CDR3 length is 13 residues. The CDR3, as DNA: TGTGCCAGCAGTTTTGAGACCCCCAATACGCAGTATTTT. Encoded protein: CASSFETPNTQYF.

V usage is TRBV6-1 and J usage is TRBJ2-7; D remains ambiguous. This CDR3 has 14 amino acids. Per the germline V gene, CDR1 is MNHNS and CDR2 is SASEGT. Trimming left V 1 base short and J 1 base short, with 8 bases between. CDR3 amino acids: CASSEGGNSYEQYF. The CDR3 coding sequence is TGTGCCAGCAGTGAAGGAGGCAATTCCTACGAGCAGTACTTC.

This clonotype appeared many times. This chain joins TRBV7-3 and TRBJ1-2, with D maybe TRBD1 (5 bases). The CDR3 is made up of 13 amino acids. V was trimmed by 2 bases and J by 4 bases, leaving 8 bases between them. Germline assignment: CDR1 SGHTA and CDR2 FQGTGA. CDR3 in amino acids: CASSLSGSYGYTF. The CDR3 DNA follows: TGTGCCAGCAGCTTATCAGGGTCCTATGGCTACACCTTC.

There are many counts of this clonotype. The chain has TRBV24-1 and TRBJ1-2; 10 bases agree with TRBD1. V lost 5 bases to trimming and J lost 8 bases; unmatched junction nucleotides: 10. Germline values: CDR1 KGHDR, CDR2 SFDVKD. CDR3 length equals 15 residues. DNA of the CDR3: TGTGCCACCAGTGCCCCTCGCGGGACAGGGGTAGGCTACACCTTC. Amino acid sequence: CATSAPRGTGVGYTF.

This clonotype was seen ten or more times. This rearrangement joins TRBV10-2 to TRBJ1-1, with D possibly matching TRBD1 (5 bases). Germline CDR1 and CDR2: WSHSY and SAAADI. The CDR3 runs to 14 residues. V lost 7 bases, J lost 4 bases, and 16 bases lay in between. CDR3 sequence (DNA): TGCGCCAGCAATTCTCAGGGCGGGGGCACTGAAGCTTTCTTT. Protein: CASNSQGGGTEAFF.

In regard to this clonotype: A read error is possible here, since a much larger clone lies one base away. This rearrangement joins TRBV3-1 to TRBJ2-2; tentatively, D is TRBD2 (6 bases). The CDR3 loop spans 15 amino acids. CDR1 and CDR2 from the germline V gene are LGHDT and YNNKEL (reference sequence). The ends were cut back, 4 bases at V and 7 bases at J, with 16 bases in the middle. CDR3 DNA sequence: TGTGCCAGCAGCCGCACCCCCGGGGGAGTCGGGGAGCTGTTTTTT. As protein: CASSRTPGGVGELFF.

The gene calls are TRBV5-1 and TRBJ1-2, with a possible D match to TRBD1 (5 bases). The CDR3 length is 15 residues. V gave up 4 bases and J gave up 8 bases, with 21 bases separating them. The germline CDR1 and CDR2 sequences are SGHRS and YFSETQ. The CDR3 coding sequence is TGCGCCAGCAGCGGACGGGACGCCGCTTCGGGGGGCTACACCTTC. The encoded protein is CASSGRDAASGGYTF.

The J gene is TRBJ1-1, the V gene TRBV6-1, with D unresolved. CDR1 MNHNS and CDR2 SASEGT come from the germline V gene. The CDR3 extends over 13 amino acids. The V gene lost 0 bases and the J gene lost 5 bases, with 7 bases spanning the gap. The CDR3 DNA reads TGTGCCAGCAGTGAAGCGCTCACGACTGAAGCTTTCTTT. The encoded protein is CASSEALTTEAFF.

This clonotype has a count of ten or more. The J gene is TRBJ2-3, the V gene TRBV14; TRBD2 is a possible D gene (6 bases). This CDR3 region has 16 residues. The V gene lost 0 bases and the J gene lost 0 bases, with 10 bases spanning the gap. CDR1 is SGHDN, CDR2 FVKESK, per germline. The CDR3 is CASSQDGTLSTDTQYF. The CDR3 region has the DNA TGTGCCAGCAGCCAAGATGGGACTCTTAGCACAGATACGCAGTATTTT.

The rearrangement uses TRBV3-1 and TRBJ2-7; possibly TRBD2 for D (5 bases). The CDR3 is made up of 12 amino acids. Trimming stripped 0 bases from V and 8 bases from J, with 8 bases between. Per germline, CDR1 LGHDT and CDR2 YNNKEL (reference sequence). DNA of the CDR3: TGTGCCAGCAGCCAAGATCGGACTCAGCAGTACTTC. Residues: CASSQDRTQQYF.

In this sample, this clonotype turned up many times. The genes are TRBV20-1 and TRBJ1-2; D call uncertain. V lost 4 bases and J 6 bases, leaving 12 bases between the germline ends. In germline, CDR1 is DFQATT, CDR2 SNEGSKA (reference sequence). This CDR3 has 12 amino acids. The CDR3 nucleotides read TGCAGTGCTATTGGCAGTAGAGATGGCTACACCTTC. As protein: CSAIGSRDGYTF.